This T cell receptor beta chain derives from a study of blood T cell repertoires in COVID-19. V was pared by 6 bases and J by 2 bases, with 7 bases between. This CDR3 contains 13 residues. Looked up from germline, CDR1 is KGHDR and CDR2 is SFDVKD. Here immunoSEQ multiplex PCR was the method, and the copy in TCRdb shows in-frame clones only, minus some. The sample gives approximately 230,000 clones, around nine tenths of which show up once; 3% is in the top ten. This chain uses TRBV24-1 with TRBJ1-5; D may be TRBD1 (6 bases). Sequenced input: peripheral blood. The sequence came from a man younger than 35 with active or convalescent COVID-19. The CDR3 sequence is CATSRTGNQPQHF. CDR3 nucleotides: TGTGCCACCAGTAGGACAGGCAATCAGCCCCAGCATTTT.